One and the same sample provided the 10 T cell receptor beta chains below, sequenced in a study of vaccination effects on CD4 cells after COVID-19 (dated by TCRdb to about 2022). Antigen specificity for these receptors is unknown. The ViraFEST assay stimulated PBMC with viral peptide pools and then used TCR sequencing to identify antigen-specific CD4+ T cell clonotypes by expansion. After roughly 11 days of culture, CD4+ T cells were isolated with the EasySep CD4+ T cell isolation kit. PCR-confirmed SARS-CoV-2 infection had occurred in convalescent patients between March and December 2020, before the Alpha, Beta and Delta variants emerged in the United States. Two doses of either the BNT162b2 or the mRNA-1273 mRNA SARS-CoV-2 vaccine were administered to participants. Library generation was performed with the immunoSEQ multiplex PCR assay. Drawn from immuneACCESS, this table holds only the in-frame rearrangements with V and J called that TCRdb kept. Clones are partly lost; checked studies trace under half to an unresolved V gene and leave the rest unexplained. The sample yields 17,000 or so clones; about four fifths were counted once. Less than 25% of the sample is in the top ten clones.

The sequencing here drew on CD4+ T cells from PBMCs cultured with SARS-CoV-2 spike peptides, taken after COVID-19 vaccination. Taken with the paper, the label for cell subset or site translates to: SARS-CoV-2 spike overlapping peptide pool stimulation. The source of these receptors is a human donor who had a prior SARS-CoV-2 infection.

This chain links TRBV28 with TRBJ2-5, with D possibly matching TRBD1 (6 bases). V was cut by 5 bases and J by 5 bases, with 15 bases left in between. From germline, CDR1 is MDHEN and CDR2 SYDVKM. This CDR3 comprises 14 residues. As DNA, the CDR3 is TGTGCCAGCAGTACCCCAGGGGCCGGGGAGACCCAGTACTTC. This translates into CASSTPGAGETQYF.

This clone was observed a handful of times. This rearrangement joins TRBV24-1 to TRBJ1-1; D not resolved. The CDR3 has 13 amino acids. Germline lookup yields CDR1 KGHDR and CDR2 SFDVKD. Trimming removed 9 bases at V and 1 base at J, with 11 bases between. The CDR3 loop is CATSHQANTEAFF. The DNA of the CDR3 is TGTGCCACCTCACATCAGGCGAACACTGAAGCTTTCTTT.

Points on this clone: Germline is not matched at one junction end, which may reflect a read error. The V and J genes are TRBV7-7 and TRBJ1-5; possible D gene TRBD1, 5 bases. Germline V gene lookup returns CDR1 SSHAT and CDR2 FNYEAQ (reference sequence). This CDR3 is built from 14 residues. CDR3 in DNA: TGTGCTAGCAGCGGACTAGACAGTAATCAGCCCCAGCATTTT. Protein sequence: CASSGLDSNQPQHF.

The chain employs TRBV10-3 and TRBJ2-4; tentative D call: TRBD2 (7 bases). The CDR3 is made up of 14 amino acids. Looked up from germline, CDR1 is ENHRY and CDR2 is SYGVKD. With 10 bases removed from V and 0 bases from J, the gap between germline ends came to 13 bases. The CDR3 bases are TGTGCCAGTAGGGAGGGGGGAGCCAAAAACATTCAGTACTTC. Its protein is CASREGGAKNIQYF.

This chain links TRBV3-1 (or the pseudogene TRBV3-2) with TRBJ2-7; 11 bases are a match to TRBD2. V dropped 4 bases and J dropped 6; count of bases not matched to a gene: 2. The germline CDR1 and CDR2 sequences are LGHDT and YNNKEL (reference sequence). There are 13 residues in the CDR3. The CDR3 sequence: CASSLTSGSEQYF. The CDR3 DNA is TGTGCCAGCAGCCTCACTAGCGGGAGCGAGCAGTACTTC.

This clone was detected only once. The chain couples TRBV19 to TRBJ2-1, with no clear D. The germline V and J ends were trimmed by 3 bases and 0 bases, with 9 bases remaining between them. The length of the CDR3 is 15 residues. Germline V gene lookup returns CDR1 LNHDA and CDR2 SQIVND (reference sequence). CDR3 in DNA: TGTGCCAGTAGTATTAATGGCTTCTCCTACAATGAGCAGTTCTTC. This encodes CASSINGFSYNEQFF.

The V gene is TRBV7-9, the J gene TRBJ2-1, with D possibly TRBD2 on 7 matching bases. The germline gives CDR1 SEHNR, CDR2 FQNEAQ (reference sequence). Trimming pared 0 bases from V and 9 bases from J, leaving 15 bases between. The CDR3 extends over 15 amino acids. The CDR3: CASSLAGGGSGEQFF. CDR3 DNA: TGTGCCAGCAGCTTAGCGGGAGGGGGTTCGGGTGAGCAGTTCTTC.

The chain uses TRBV5-5 and TRBJ1-4; 9 bases line up with TRBD1. There are 15 residues in the CDR3. CDR1 is SGHKS and CDR2 is YYEKEE in the germline V gene (reference sequence). J was trimmed by 3 bases and V by 2 bases; bases with no gene match: 2. The CDR3 here is CASSFRQGANEKLFF. CDR3 bases: TGTGCCAGCAGCTTCAGACAGGGGGCTAATGAAAAACTGTTTTTT.

This clone has just a few counts. This rearrangement joins TRBV3-1 (or the pseudogene TRBV3-2) to TRBJ1-2; 10 bases fit TRBD1. Looked up from germline, CDR1 is LGHDT and CDR2 is YNNKEL (reference sequence). The trim removed 2 bases at V and 8 bases at J, leaving 5 bases unmatched. The CDR3 runs 14 residues. The CDR3 bases are TGTGCCAGCAGCCAAACTGGACAGGGGGGCGGCTACACCTTC. Translating gives CASSQTGQGGGYTF.

J is TRBJ2-7 and V is TRBV6-5; D might be TRBD1 (5 bases). Trimming took 0 bases from V and 0 from J, leaving 9 bases between them. The V gene's germline CDR1 is MNHEY and CDR2 SVGAGI. The CDR3 length is 15 residues. In DNA, the CDR3 is TGTGCCAGCAGTTACTCGAGTCAGGGCTCCTACGAGCAGTACTTC. Translating it yields CASSYSSQGSYEQYF.